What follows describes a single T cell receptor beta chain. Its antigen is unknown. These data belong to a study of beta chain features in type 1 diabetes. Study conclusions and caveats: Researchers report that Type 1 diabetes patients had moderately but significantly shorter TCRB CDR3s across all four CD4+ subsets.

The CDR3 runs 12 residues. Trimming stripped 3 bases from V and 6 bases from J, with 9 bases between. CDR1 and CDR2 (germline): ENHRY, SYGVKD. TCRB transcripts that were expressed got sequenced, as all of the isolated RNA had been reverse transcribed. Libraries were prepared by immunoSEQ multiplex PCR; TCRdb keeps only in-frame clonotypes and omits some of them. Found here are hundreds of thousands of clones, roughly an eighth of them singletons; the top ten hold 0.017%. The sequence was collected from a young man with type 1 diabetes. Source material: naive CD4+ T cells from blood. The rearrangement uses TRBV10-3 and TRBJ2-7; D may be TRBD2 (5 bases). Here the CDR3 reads CAISDGLPEQYF. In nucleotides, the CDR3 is TGTGCCATCAGTGATGGACTCCCCGAGCAGTACTTC.